Reported below is one T cell receptor beta chain. Antigen unknown. These data come from a study of shared clonotypes between healthy human individuals. The authors loaded about 200 ng DNA, about 30,000 T cell genomes, into sorted-subset replicate PCRs. Generated by immunoSEQ multiplex PCR, the TCRdb table keeps only in-frame clones and is missing some. The repertoire consists of roughly 2,300,000 clones, with around 90% occurring once and the leading ten covering 0.3% to 0.4%. Points from the study as a whole: When compared with the clonotypes that were shared by all four sorted-subset donors, the non-shared clonotypes turned out to have lower generation probabilities.

CDR1 and CDR2 from the germline V gene are MDHEN and SYDVKM. The CDR3 is made up of 16 amino acids. V shed 6 bases and J shed 4 bases, with 22 bases lying between them. All of the donors resided in Nashville, Tennessee, and each was a Caucasian adult. Investigators divided CD4+ cells into CD45RA+ naive and CD45RA-negative memory subsets. The receptor was isolated from a man younger than 35 in good health. Some clones in this sample may be carry-over from other donors' samples. The V call is TRBV28, the J call TRBJ2-7; D unclear. Sequenced sample: naive CD4+ T cells from PBMCs. Subset described: CD45RA+ positively selected. Written as DNA, the CDR3 is TGTGCCAGCAGCCCCTGGGTGGGCGGCACGACTTACGAGCAGTACTTC. Its protein product is CASSPWVGGTTYEQYF.